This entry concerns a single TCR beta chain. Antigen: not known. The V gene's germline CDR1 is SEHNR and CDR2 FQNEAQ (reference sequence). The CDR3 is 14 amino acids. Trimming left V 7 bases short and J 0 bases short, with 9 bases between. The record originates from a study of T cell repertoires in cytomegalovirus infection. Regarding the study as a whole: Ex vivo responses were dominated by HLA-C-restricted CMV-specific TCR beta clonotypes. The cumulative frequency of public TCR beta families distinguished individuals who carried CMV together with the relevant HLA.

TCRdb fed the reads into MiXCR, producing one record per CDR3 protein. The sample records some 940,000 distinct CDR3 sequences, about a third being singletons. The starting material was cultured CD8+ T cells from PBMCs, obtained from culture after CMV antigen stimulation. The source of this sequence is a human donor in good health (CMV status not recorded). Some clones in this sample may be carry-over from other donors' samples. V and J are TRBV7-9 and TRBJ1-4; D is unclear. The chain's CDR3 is CASTPETTNEKLFF. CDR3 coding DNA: TGTGCCAGCACCCCAGAAACAACTAATGAAAAACTGTTTTTT.